The present T cell receptor (beta chain) was sequenced within a study of OX40 agonist ivuxolimab in advanced cancers. About the study: Patients in the trial were receiving intravenous ivuxolimab every 2 weeks, at doses of 0.01 to 10 mg/kg.

Comment on this clone: Its antigen is still unknown.

Trimming took off 6 bases at V and 5 bases at J, with 22 bases between the two ends. The CDR3 spans 16 residues. Germline V gene lookup returns CDR1 KGHSH and CDR2 LQKENI. TCRdb's table, derived via immunoSEQ multiplex PCR, lists solely in-frame clones and lacks some. This sample has 55,000 to 70,000 clones, with about 90% found just once. Broader study findings: Dose levels from 0.1 to 3.0 mg/kg saw CD4+ and CD8+ blood T cells expand clonally by week 6. There were also nonresponders showing low normalized T-cell clonal expansion.

The chain links TRBV18 to TRBJ2-5; perhaps TRBD2 as D (5 bases). The TCR sequence derives from an adult with an advanced solid tumor such as melanoma, head and neck, liver or kidney cancer. This sample comprised CD4+ or CD8+ T cells sorted from blood, obtained in a trial of the OX40 agonist ivuxolimab. The CDR3 coding sequence is TGTGCCAGCTCCAAGGGCGCCGGGGTCATTAGGGAGACCCAGTACTTC. This gives the protein CASSKGAGVIRETQYF.